The 8 T cell receptor beta chains below all came from one sample that was sequenced in a study of T cells expressing NK-cell markers. For each CDR3 protein, TCRdb gives one entry from its re-call of the 5' RACE reads, without DNA. This table lists 250,000 to 300,000 distinct CDR3 sequences. Sample: blood T cells: a sorted CD56 or NKG2C T cell subset, CD4+ or CD8+ T cells, or bulk PBMC T cells (not recorded which). These receptors originate from a man younger than 35 in good health.

This chain links TRBV29-1 with TRBJ1-1. This CDR3 region has 14 residues. Germline V gives CDR1 SQVTM, CDR2 ANQGSEA. CDR3 loop: CSVAGLKENTEAFF.

The CDR3 protein is CASSLSGSGVDTQYF. The V call is TRBV27, the J call TRBJ2-3; TCRdb reports TRBD2, a call that lacks DNA to check it against. The CDR3 runs to 15 residues. Germline V gene sequence: CDR1 MNHEY, CDR2 SMNVEV (reference sequence).

The rearrangement uses TRBV4-3 and TRBJ2-1; without DNA, the TCRdb call of TRBD2 cannot be checked. In germline, CDR1 is LGHNA, CDR2 YSLEER. CDR3 length equals 14 residues. CDR3 region: CASSQAVTRNEQFF.

The genes are TRBV6-5 and TRBJ2-6. The CDR3 length is 15 residues. From germline, CDR1 is MNHEY and CDR2 SVGAGI. The CDR3 spells CASSSTATGANVLTF.

The chain is built from TRBV7-2 and TRBJ2-1; there is no DNA to check the TCRdb D call of TRBD1. Germline V gives CDR1 SGHTA, CDR2 FQGNSA. The CDR3 length is 13 residues. The CDR3 here is CASSQDSNTGRFF.

The chain joins TRBV6-1 to TRBJ1-1; checking the TCRdb D call of TRBD1 is not possible without DNA. Germline V gene data show CDR1 as MNHNS and CDR2 as SASEGT. This CDR3 is built from 16 residues. The CDR3 loop is CASSTGTGTMNTEAFF.

The rearrangement uses TRBV24-1 and TRBJ1-1. CDR1 is KGHDR and CDR2 is SFDVKD in the germline V gene. The CDR3 totals 12 residues. The CDR3 here is CATSSTNTEAFF.

CDR3 region: CATSDAGQGARTGELFF. This rearrangement joins TRBV24-1 to TRBJ2-2; checking the TCRdb D call of TRBD1 is not possible without DNA. The CDR3 is 17 residues long. CDR1 and CDR2 (germline): KGHDR, SFDVKD.